The 30 T cell receptor beta chains in this list originate from one sample, sequenced in a study of graft-versus-host responses after intestinal transplantation. Profiled with immunoSEQ multiplex PCR; TCRdb holds only in-frame clones, not every one. The sample lists about 9,900 clones, 85% to 95% occurring once. The source material was PBMCs, sampled 8 days after intestinal transplant. These receptor sequences come from a human patient who received an intestinal transplant, so some T cells may come from the graft donor.

The chain couples TRBV13 to TRBJ2-3, with D possibly TRBD1 on 7 matching bases. CDR3 length: 17 residues. Germline V gene sequence: CDR1 PRHDT, CDR2 FYEKMQ (reference sequence). V lost 0 bases and J 5 bases, leaving 18 bases between the germline ends. The CDR3 reads CASSLGGGPNRGDTQYF. The DNA of the CDR3 is TGTGCCAGCAGCTTAGGCGGGGGACCGAACAGGGGAGATACGCAGTATTTT.

This sequence joins TRBV28 and TRBJ2-1, with D possibly being TRBD2 (6 bases). V dropped 7 bases and J dropped 6 bases, with 7 bases sitting between them. Germline CDR1 MDHEN, CDR2 SYDVKM. This CDR3 is 11 amino acids long. As DNA, the CDR3 is TGTGCCAGCATGGGGGGCAATGAGCAGTTCTTC. Translating it yields CASMGGNEQFF.

The rearrangement links TRBV6-5 to TRBJ2-7; D is ambiguous. The germline V gene encodes CDR1 MNHEY and CDR2 SVGAGI. CDR3 size: 13 residues. Trimming cost V 5 bases and J 5 bases, with 13 bases left between them. The CDR3 sequence: CASSPSRLDEQYF. CDR3 DNA sequence: TGTGCCAGCAGTCCAAGTCGGCTTGACGAGCAGTACTTC.

The chain recombines TRBV4-1 with TRBJ2-7; 9 bases are a match to TRBD1. Germline CDR1 reads MGHRA; CDR2 reads YSYEKL. J gave up 2 bases and V 5 bases, and 4 bases lay outside the gene matches. This CDR3 contains 14 residues. This CDR3 is CASSYRDRAYEQYF. The CDR3 nucleotides are TGCGCCAGCAGCTACCGGGACAGGGCCTACGAGCAGTACTTC.

The chain is built from TRBV7-9 and TRBJ1-4; 10 bases line up with TRBD1. Germline loops: CDR1 SEHNR, CDR2 FQNEAQ (reference sequence). The CDR3 length is 14 residues. J lost 5 bases, V lost 4 bases, and 1 base had no gene match. The CDR3 nucleotides are TGTGCCAGCAGCTCGGGACAGGGGAATGAAAAACTGTTTTTT. It translates to CASSSGQGNEKLFF.

This clone was recorded once. The chain links TRBV5-1 to TRBJ1-1, with D possibly being TRBD1 (6 bases). The germline CDR1 and CDR2 sequences are SGHRS and YFSETQ. V dropped 4 bases and J dropped 0 bases, with 13 bases sitting between them. CDR3 length: 15 residues. The CDR3 reads CASSPGHRVNTEAFF. CDR3 sequence (DNA): TGCGCCAGCAGCCCGGGGCACAGGGTGAACACTGAAGCTTTCTTT. The entire variable domain, with the rest obtained from reference TRBV5-1 and TRBJ1-1, is as follows: KAGVTQTPRYLIKTRGQQVTLSCSPISGHRSVSWYQQTPGQGLQFLFEYFSETQRNKGNFPGRFSGRQFSNSRSEMNVSTLELGDSALYLCASSPGHRVNTEAFFGQGTRLTVV.

The chain carries TRBV5-1 and TRBJ2-2; D gene ambiguous. The V end lost 2 bases, the J end lost 6 bases, and 5 bases lay between the germline ends. There are 12 residues in the CDR3. The V gene's germline CDR1 is SGHRS and CDR2 YFSETQ. This CDR3 is CASSFVAGELFF. The CDR3 region has the DNA TGCGCCAGCAGCTTTGTTGCCGGGGAGCTGTTTTTT.

The chain combines TRBV7-6 with TRBJ2-7; D is unresolved. In germline, CDR1 is SGHVS, CDR2 FNYEAQ. V lost 3 bases to trimming and J lost 3 bases, with 9 bases between them. CDR3 length: 13 residues. For the CDR3, the DNA is TGTGCCAGCAGCTTCGGACCCAACTACGAGCAGTACTTC. It codes for CASSFGPNYEQYF.

The rearrangement links TRBV19 to TRBJ1-6, with D unresolved. CDR3 length: 14 residues. The ends were cut back, 5 bases at V and 2 bases at J, with 7 bases in the middle. Germline V CDR1 and CDR2: LNHDA, SQIVND (reference sequence). The CDR3 bases are TGTGCCAGTAGTGAGTTTACCTATAATTCACCCCTCCACTTT. It codes for CASSEFTYNSPLHF.

The chain couples TRBV28 to TRBJ1-1, with D hard to call. CDR1 is MDHEN, CDR2 SYDVKM, per germline. Trimming pared 2 bases from V and 4 bases from J, leaving 11 bases between. This CDR3 is 14 amino acids long. The CDR3 region has the DNA TGTGCCAGCAGTTTAGGAGAACGGGGCACTGAAGCTTTCTTT. Amino acids: CASSLGERGTEAFF.

V is TRBV10-1 and J is TRBJ2-7; 7 bases are a match to TRBD2. Germline trimming cut 2 bases from V and 3 bases from J; bases unmatched to any gene: 10. From germline, CDR1 is WNHNN and CDR2 SYGVQD (reference sequence). This CDR3 spans 16 amino acids. CDR3: CASSEEGLADCYEQYF. The CDR3 coding sequence is TGCGCCAGCAGTGAGGAGGGTCTAGCGGATTGCTACGAGCAGTACTTC.

The CDR3 protein is CASGRGSTDTQYF. The CDR3 bases are TGTGCCAGCGGGCGGGGGAGCACAGATACGCAGTATTTT. The rearrangement uses TRBV28 and TRBJ2-3; 7 nucleotides agree with TRBD2. CDR1 and CDR2 from the germline V gene are MDHEN and SYDVKM. V was clipped by 8 bases and J by 0 bases; unmatched bases: 2. This CDR3 is built from 13 residues.

V usage is TRBV6-5 and J usage is TRBJ1-2, with D hard to call. CDR1 is MNHEY, CDR2 SVGAGI, per germline. The CDR3 is 13 residues long. Trimming took off 6 bases at V and 2 bases at J, with 10 bases between the two ends. For the CDR3, the DNA is TGTGCCAGCAGCGTACTAGGAAACTATGGCTACACCTTC. This gives the protein CASSVLGNYGYTF.

A single count supports this clone. The chain links TRBV6-5 to TRBJ2-6, with 7 bases matching TRBD1. V dropped 3 bases and J dropped 14; count of bases not matched to a gene: 13. The CDR3 runs to 15 residues. Germline V CDR1 and CDR2: MNHEY, SVGAGI. In nucleotides, the CDR3 is TGTGCCAGCAGTTATGAGGGACAGAGTAGTATTTTCCTGACTTTC. This translates into CASSYEGQSSIFLTF.

V usage is TRBV19 and J usage is TRBJ1-2; D uncertain. CDR1 and CDR2 (germline): LNHDA, SQIVND (reference sequence). The V gene lost 5 bases and the J gene lost 4 bases, with 11 bases spanning the gap. CDR3 size: 13 residues. The chain's CDR3 is CASSDGLPYGYTF. The CDR3 nucleotides are TGTGCCAGTAGTGACGGACTCCCCTATGGCTACACCTTC.

This clone came up a few times. The V gene is TRBV28, the J gene TRBJ1-2; 9 bases align to TRBD1. The CDR3 is 14 residues long. The germline V gene has CDR1 MDHEN and CDR2 SYDVKM. V was pared by 6 bases and J by 2 bases, with 4 bases of the junction left unmatched. This chain's CDR3 is CASRRQGGNYGYTF. The CDR3 DNA reads as TGTGCCAGCAGGAGACAGGGGGGGAACTATGGCTACACCTTC.

The chain combines TRBV27 with TRBJ2-7, with D perhaps matching TRBD2 (6 bases). This CDR3 has 14 amino acids. V was cut by 4 bases and J by 3 bases, with 13 bases left in between. Germline loops: CDR1 MNHEY, CDR2 SMNVEV (reference sequence). The CDR3 sequence is CASSSGTGNYEQYF. Here the CDR3 DNA reads TGTGCCAGCAGTTCGGGGACTGGCAACTACGAGCAGTACTTC.

In nucleotides, the CDR3 is TGCGCCAGCAGCCGCACAGGGGGCTCCTACAATGAGCAGTTCTTC. Translating gives CASSRTGGSYNEQFF. The rearrangement joins TRBV4-1 to TRBJ2-1, with 8 bases lining up with TRBD1. V was clipped by 4 bases and J by 0 bases; unmatched bases: 2. The germline CDR1 and CDR2 sequences are MGHRA and YSYEKL. This CDR3 spans 15 amino acids.

The chain links TRBV28 to TRBJ2-7; 7 bases map to TRBD1. The CDR3 extends over 14 amino acids. Germline trimming cut 1 base from V and 3 bases from J; bases unmatched to any gene: 3. CDR1 is MDHEN, CDR2 SYDVKM, per germline. The CDR3 nucleotides read TGTGCCAGCAGTTTATCCGGGACAGTCTACGAGCAGTACTTC. Encoded protein: CASSLSGTVYEQYF.

The J gene is TRBJ2-1, the V gene TRBV18; D is ambiguous. Trimming shortened V by 2 bases and J by 4 bases, and 6 bases separated the two germline ends. CDR3 length: 13 amino acids. Germline-derived CDR1 and CDR2 are KGHSH and LQKENI. CDR3 protein: CASSPRQYNEQFF. CDR3 sequence (DNA): TGTGCCAGCTCACCAAGGCAGTACAATGAGCAGTTCTTC. Together with reference TRBV18 and TRBJ2-1, the CDR3 gives the full variable domain: NAGVMQNPRHLVRRRGQEARLRCSPMKGHSHVYWYRQLPEEGLKFMVYLQKENIIDESGMPKERFSAEFPKEGPSILRIQQVVRGDSAAYFCASSPRQYNEQFFGPGTRLTVL.

The V gene is TRBV7-2, the J gene TRBJ2-7, with TRBD1 matching 7 bases. CDR1 and CDR2 from the germline V gene are SGHTA and FQGNSA. The CDR3 extends over 14 amino acids. Unmatched junction bases numbered 8, after V lost 4 bases and J lost 5 bases. The CDR3 DNA reads TGTGCCAGCAGCTGGCCGAGACAGGGCCACGAGCAGTACTTC. It is translated as CASSWPRQGHEQYF. The full variable domain, in which reference TRBV7-2 and TRBJ2-7 provide the parts outside the CDR3, is GAGVSQSPSNKVTEKGKDVELRCDPISGHTALYWYRQSLGQGLEFLIYFQGNSAPDKSGLPSDRFSAERTGGSVSTLTIQRTQQEDSAVYLCASSWPRQGHEQYFGPGTRLTVT.

This rearrangement joins TRBV6-5 to TRBJ2-7; no clear D gene. This CDR3 is 13 amino acids long. Germline V lookup: CDR1 MNHEY, CDR2 SVGAGI. V shed 0 bases and J shed 3 bases, with 6 bases lying between them. The CDR3 here is CASSYSIFYEQYF. DNA of the CDR3: TGTGCCAGCAGTTACTCTATCTTCTACGAGCAGTACTTC.

The chain couples TRBV12-5 to TRBJ2-1, with a possible D match to TRBD2 (6 bases). Germline loops: CDR1 LGHNT, CDR2 FRNRAP. This CDR3 is 17 amino acids long. V lost 0 bases and J 6 bases, leaving 18 bases between the germline ends. CDR3 nucleotide sequence: TGTGCTAGTGGTTTGGTATCTGCACTAGCAGGTAGCAATGAGCAGTTCTTC. It is translated as CASGLVSALAGSNEQFF.

The CDR3 here is CASSLSGTVGIQYF. In DNA, the CDR3 is TGTGCCAGCAGTTTATCGGGGACCGTGGGCATTCAGTACTTC. The genes are TRBV27 and TRBJ2-4; D may correspond to TRBD1 or TRBD2 (5 bases each). The V and J ends lost 0 bases and 9 bases respectively, with 12 bases between them. This CDR3 is built from 14 residues. The germline CDR1 and CDR2 sequences are MNHEY and SMNVEV (reference sequence).

This sequence joins TRBV15 and TRBJ1-2; no definite D call. The length of the CDR3 is 13 residues. CDR1 is LNHNV and CDR2 is YYDKDF in the germline V gene (reference sequence). Trimming pared 2 bases from V and 5 bases from J, leaving 9 bases between. In DNA form, the CDR3 reads TGTGCCACCAGCAGACGCCGGAGGTATGGCTACACCTTC. Protein sequence: CATSRRRRYGYTF.

J is TRBJ2-2 and V is TRBV6-1; D uncertain. Trimming took off 2 bases at V and 2 bases at J, with 12 bases between the two ends. This CDR3 contains 16 residues. CDR1 and CDR2 from the germline V gene are MNHNS and SASEGT. The CDR3: CASSERDPDNTGELFF. The CDR3 region has the DNA TGTGCCAGCAGTGAAAGAGATCCCGATAACACCGGGGAGCTGTTTTTT.

The chain joins TRBV5-1 to TRBJ1-1; 8 bases fit TRBD1. The CDR3 spans 14 residues. CDR1 is SGHRS, CDR2 YFSETQ, per germline. V was pared by 8 bases and J by 4 bases, with 10 bases of the junction left unmatched. The CDR3 sequence is CASRLQGASTEAFF. CDR3 DNA: TGCGCCAGTAGGCTTCAGGGGGCAAGCACTGAAGCTTTCTTT.

V gene TRBV6-1 combines with J gene TRBJ2-7, with D maybe TRBD1 (6 bases). The CDR3 contains 15 residues. The V gene's germline CDR1 is MNHNS and CDR2 SASEGT. Trimming took off 2 bases at V and 5 bases at J, with 16 bases between the two ends. CDR3 loop: CASSELGTGLNEQYF. The CDR3 nucleotides read TGTGCCAGCAGTGAATTAGGTACAGGGCTGAACGAGCAGTACTTC.

The rearrangement joins TRBV7-9 to TRBJ2-1, with TRBD2 matching 11 bases. V dropped 8 bases and J dropped 5; count of bases not matched to a gene: 11. This CDR3 is 16 amino acids long. The V gene's germline CDR1 is SEHNR and CDR2 FQNEAQ (reference sequence). CDR3 nucleotide sequence: TGTGCCAGCGTAGCGGGAGGGCCAGTTTGGAACAATGAGCAGTTCTTC. This codes for CASVAGGPVWNNEQFF. Drawing the rest from reference TRBV7-9 and TRBJ2-1, the complete variable domain is DTGVSQNPRHKITKRGQNVTFRCDPISEHNRLYWYRQTLGQGPEFLTYFQNEAQLEKSRLLSDRFSAERPKGSFSTLEIQRTEQGDSAMYLCASVAGGPVWNNEQFFGPGTRLTVL.

As regards this clone: An end of the junction does not agree with germline; a read error may underlie this. J is TRBJ2-7 and V is TRBV6-5; D possibly matches TRBD1 or TRBD2 (5 bases each). Germline CDR1 reads MNHEY; CDR2 reads SVGAGI. This CDR3 has 14 amino acids. CDR3 DNA sequence: TGTGCCAGCAGACGCCGGGACGGTCTATACGAGCGGTACTTC. It is translated as CASRRRDGLYERYF.